The 12 T cell receptor beta chains reported below all come from one sample, sequenced in a study of T cell responses to AZD1222 COVID-19 vaccine. Profiled with immunoSEQ multiplex PCR; TCRdb holds only in-frame clones, not every one. The data contain tens of thousands of clones, 80% of them singletons. The starting material was peripheral blood, obtained on day 0 of AZD1222 vaccination. The receptors stem from an adult in good health.

J is TRBJ2-3 and V is TRBV5-4; 7 bases are a match to TRBD1. V was clipped by 7 bases and J by 4 bases; unmatched bases: 9. This CDR3 region has 14 residues. From germline, CDR1 is SGHNT and CDR2 YYREEE (reference sequence). The CDR3 protein is CASGNRGAADTQYF. The CDR3 coding sequence is TGTGCCAGCGGAAACAGGGGAGCGGCAGATACGCAGTATTTT.

The DNA of the CDR3 is TGTGCCAGCACCCCTTGGACGGCCTCTGGAAACACCATATATTTT. Residues: CASTPWTASGNTIYF. This rearrangement joins TRBV27 to TRBJ1-3; D gene uncertain. Germline CDR1 reads MNHEY; CDR2 reads SMNVEV (reference sequence). This CDR3 is built from 15 residues. Between the trimmed V and J ends, which lost 7 bases and 0 bases, there was a span of 13 bases.

The CDR3 here is CASSRTNQPQHF. The DNA for the CDR3 is TGTGCCAGCAGTCGAACTAATCAGCCCCAGCATTTT. The chain is built from TRBV3-1 (or the pseudogene TRBV3-2) and TRBJ1-5; D is undetermined. The germline V and J ends were trimmed by 6 bases and 4 bases, with 7 bases remaining between them. Germline assignment: CDR1 LGHDT and CDR2 YNNKEL (reference sequence). This CDR3 is built from 12 residues.

The chain uses TRBV6-6 and TRBJ1-6, with D tentatively TRBD1 (6 bases). V lost 6 bases to trimming and J lost 7 bases, with 13 bases between them. Germline V CDR1 and CDR2: MNHNY, SVGAGI (reference sequence). The CDR3 runs 14 residues. The CDR3 sequence: CASSSTGPNSPLHF. CDR3 bases: TGTGCCAGCAGCTCTACAGGGCCGAATTCACCCCTCCACTTT.

In its sample, this clone was seen a few times. This rearrangement joins TRBV18 to TRBJ2-4, with D tentatively TRBD1 or TRBD2 (5 bases each). The CDR3 runs to 16 residues. Trimming stripped 2 bases from V and 4 bases from J, with 15 bases between. The germline CDR1 and CDR2 sequences are KGHSH and LQKENI. CDR3 region: CASSPGPGQRKNIQYF. CDR3 in DNA: TGTGCCAGCTCACCAGGCCCGGGGCAGAGAAAAAACATTCAGTACTTC.

The V gene is TRBV7-2, the J gene TRBJ1-4; possibly TRBD1 for D (6 bases). Germline V lookup: CDR1 SGHTA, CDR2 FQGNSA. V was clipped by 5 bases and J by 2 bases, with 9 bases between them. The CDR3 length is 14 residues. For the CDR3, the DNA is TGTGCCAGCAGCCAGGGGCCCACTAATGAAAAACTGTTTTTT. It yields the protein CASSQGPTNEKLFF.

This clone was seen more than once but under ten times. This rearrangement joins TRBV7-9 to TRBJ2-7; no definite D call. The germline V gene encodes CDR1 SEHNR and CDR2 FQNEAQ (reference sequence). V gave up 5 bases and J gave up 1 base, with 12 bases separating them. There are 14 residues in the CDR3. The CDR3 DNA reads as TGTGCCAGCAGCCCCCGGACGGATTCCTACGAGCAGTACTTC. It codes for CASSPRTDSYEQYF.

The chain is built from TRBV11-3 and TRBJ2-3; TRBD2 might be the D (5 bases). Germline-derived CDR1 and CDR2 are SGHNT and YENEEA. V lost 5 bases and J 6 bases, leaving 12 bases between the germline ends. This CDR3 is 13 amino acids long. The CDR3 nucleotides are TGTGCCAGCAGCCCATCGAGGGTGGATACGCAGTATTTT. As protein: CASSPSRVDTQYF.

This chain links TRBV18 with TRBJ2-5; 15 bases align to TRBD2. This CDR3 is 18 amino acids long. J gave up 2 bases and V 2 bases, and 6 bases lay outside the gene matches. CDR1 and CDR2 (germline): KGHSH, LQKENI. The CDR3 reads CASSPTGLAGGLQETQYF. CDR3 nucleotide sequence: TGTGCCAGCTCACCAACGGGACTAGCGGGGGGTTTACAAGAGACCCAGTACTTC.

The chain is built from TRBV6-2 or TRBV6-3 and TRBJ2-1; weak D call: TRBD1 (5 bases). This CDR3 is 13 amino acids long. Germline V CDR1 and CDR2: MNHEY, SVGEGT. V lost 6 bases, J lost 6 bases, and 12 bases lay in between. DNA of the CDR3: TGTGCCAGCAGCCTCACAGGAATCAATGAGCAGTTCTTC. Translated, it gives CASSLTGINEQFF.

V is TRBV5-1 and J is TRBJ2-7, with 7 bases identical to TRBD2. The length of the CDR3 is 15 residues. V gave up 4 bases and J gave up 0 bases; unmatched junction bases: 7. Germline loops: CDR1 SGHRS, CDR2 YFSETQ. The CDR3 DNA sequence: TGCGCCAGCAGCCCCGGGGAGGGGAACTCCTACGAGCAGTACTTC. As protein: CASSPGEGNSYEQYF.

The chain couples TRBV12-3 or TRBV12-4 to TRBJ2-7; 7 nucleotides match TRBD1. V lost 2 bases to trimming and J lost 10 bases; unmatched junction nucleotides: 5. The CDR3 length is 12 residues. For the CDR3, the DNA is TGTGCCAGCAGTTTAAACAGGGGCCCCCAGTACTTC. Translated: CASSLNRGPQYF.